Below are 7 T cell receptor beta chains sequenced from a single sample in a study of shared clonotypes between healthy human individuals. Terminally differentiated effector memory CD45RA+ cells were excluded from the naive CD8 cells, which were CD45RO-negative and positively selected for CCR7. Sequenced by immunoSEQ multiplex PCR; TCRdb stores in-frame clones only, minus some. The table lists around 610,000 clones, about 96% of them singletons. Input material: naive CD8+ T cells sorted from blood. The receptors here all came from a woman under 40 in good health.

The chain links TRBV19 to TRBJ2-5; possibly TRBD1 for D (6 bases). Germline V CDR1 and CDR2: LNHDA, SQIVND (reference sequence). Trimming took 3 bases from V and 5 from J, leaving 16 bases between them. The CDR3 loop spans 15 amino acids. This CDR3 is CASSMGRGEVETQYF. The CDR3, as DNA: TGTGCCAGTAGTATGGGCAGGGGAGAGGTGGAGACCCAGTACTTC.

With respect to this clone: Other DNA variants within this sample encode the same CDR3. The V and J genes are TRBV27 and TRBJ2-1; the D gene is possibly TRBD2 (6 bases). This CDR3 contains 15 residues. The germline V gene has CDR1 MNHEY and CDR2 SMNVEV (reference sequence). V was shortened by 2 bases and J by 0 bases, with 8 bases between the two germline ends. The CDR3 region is CASSLAGSSYNEQFF. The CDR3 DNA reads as TGTGCCAGCAGTTTAGCGGGAAGCTCCTACAATGAGCAGTTCTTC.

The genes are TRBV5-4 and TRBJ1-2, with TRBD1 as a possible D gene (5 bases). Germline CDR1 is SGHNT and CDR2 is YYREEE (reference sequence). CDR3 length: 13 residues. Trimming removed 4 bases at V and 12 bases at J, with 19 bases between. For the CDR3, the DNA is TGTGCCAGCAGCCCACCCGCGGGGCGAGGTGACACCTTC. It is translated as CASSPPAGRGDTF. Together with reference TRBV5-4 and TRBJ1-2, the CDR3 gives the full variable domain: ETGVTQSPTHLIKTRGQQVTLRCSSQSGHNTVSWYQQALGQGPQFIFQYYREEENGRGNFPPRFSGLQFPNYSSELNVNALELDDSALYLCASSPPAGRGDTFGSGTRLTVV.

The CDR3 nucleotides are TGTGCCAGCAGTTTGTTTAGCGGGAGTGAGGAGCAGTACTTC. This gives the protein CASSLFSGSEEQYF. This sequence joins TRBV27 and TRBJ2-7; TRBD2 aligns across 9 bases. Germline V gene lookup returns CDR1 MNHEY and CDR2 SMNVEV (reference sequence). CDR3 length equals 14 residues. V was clipped by 3 bases and J by 7 bases; unmatched bases: 7.

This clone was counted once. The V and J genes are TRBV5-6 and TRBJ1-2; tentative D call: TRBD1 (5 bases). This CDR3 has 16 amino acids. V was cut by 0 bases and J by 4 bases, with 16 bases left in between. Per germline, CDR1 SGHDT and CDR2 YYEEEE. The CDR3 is CASSLVDRPASYGYTF. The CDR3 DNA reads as TGTGCCAGCAGCTTGGTAGACAGACCTGCCAGCTATGGCTACACCTTC.

The DNA of the CDR3 is TGTGCCAGCAGCCAAGATGGTGGTGTTGGTGACAATGAGCAGTTCTTC. Translated: CASSQDGGVGDNEQFF. This chain uses TRBV14 with TRBJ2-1; D is unclear. Germline V gene sequence: CDR1 SGHDN, CDR2 FVKESK. The CDR3 loop spans 16 amino acids. V was trimmed by 0 bases and J by 5 bases, leaving 14 bases between them.

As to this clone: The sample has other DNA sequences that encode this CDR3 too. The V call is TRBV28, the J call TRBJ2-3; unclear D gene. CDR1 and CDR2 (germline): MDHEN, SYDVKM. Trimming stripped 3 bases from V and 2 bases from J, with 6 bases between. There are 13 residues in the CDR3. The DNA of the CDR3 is TGTGCCAGCAGTTTCAGACTCACAGATACGCAGTATTTT. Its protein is CASSFRLTDTQYF.